This TCR beta chain derives from a study of blood T cell repertoires in COVID-19. The data were produced by immunoSEQ multiplex PCR, yet TCRdb's version contains in-frame clones alone and is incomplete. Counted here are about 210,000 clones, approximately 82% occurring once; the ten biggest clones make up over 9.5%. V lost 4 bases, J lost 2 bases, and 6 bases lay in between. The CDR3 has 13 residues. Per germline, CDR1 KGHDR and CDR2 SFDVKD. The V call is TRBV24-1, the J call TRBJ2-3; possible D gene TRBD2, 5 bases. Specimen: peripheral blood. The clonotype comes from a woman aged 40-49 years with acute or convalescent COVID-19. CDR3 region: CATSELATDTQYF. Here the CDR3 DNA reads TGTGCCACCAGTGAGCTAGCCACAGATACGCAGTATTTT.